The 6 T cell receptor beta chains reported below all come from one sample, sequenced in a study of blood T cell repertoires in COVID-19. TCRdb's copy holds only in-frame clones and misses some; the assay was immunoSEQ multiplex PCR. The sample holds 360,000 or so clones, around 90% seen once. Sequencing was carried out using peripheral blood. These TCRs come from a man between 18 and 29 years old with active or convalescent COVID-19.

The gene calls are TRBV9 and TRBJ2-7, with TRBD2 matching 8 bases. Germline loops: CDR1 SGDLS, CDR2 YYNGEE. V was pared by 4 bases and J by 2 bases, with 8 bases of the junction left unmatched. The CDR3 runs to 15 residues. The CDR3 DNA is TGTGCCAGCAGCCCAGGAAGCGGGGGCACCTACGAGCAGTACTTC. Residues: CASSPGSGGTYEQYF. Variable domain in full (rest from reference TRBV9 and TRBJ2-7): DSGVTQTPKHLITATGQRVTLRCSPRSGDLSVYWYQQSLDQGLQFLIQYYNGEERAKGNILERFSAQQFPDLHSELNLSSLELGDSALYFCASSPGSGGTYEQYFGPGTRLTVT.

CDR3 protein: CASSLRGPGELFF. Here the CDR3 DNA reads TGTGCCAGCAGTTTAAGGGGGCCCGGGGAGCTGTTTTTT. The chain uses TRBV6-2 or TRBV6-3 and TRBJ2-2; 7 positions match TRBD1. V lost 4 bases to trimming and J lost 6 bases; unmatched junction nucleotides: 2. The V gene's germline CDR1 is MNHEY and CDR2 SVGEGT. The CDR3 extends over 13 amino acids.

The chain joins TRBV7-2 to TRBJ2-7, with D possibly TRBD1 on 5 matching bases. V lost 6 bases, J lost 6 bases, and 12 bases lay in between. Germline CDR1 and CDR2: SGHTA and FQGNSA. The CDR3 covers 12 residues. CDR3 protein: CASRKGLIEQYF. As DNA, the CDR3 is TGTGCCAGCAGGAAGGGGTTGATCGAGCAGTACTTC.

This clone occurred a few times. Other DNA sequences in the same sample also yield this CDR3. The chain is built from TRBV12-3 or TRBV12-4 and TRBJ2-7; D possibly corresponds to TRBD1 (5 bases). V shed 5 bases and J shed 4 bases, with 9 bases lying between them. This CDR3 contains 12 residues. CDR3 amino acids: CASSVQGYEQYF. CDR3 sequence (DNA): TGTGCCAGCAGTGTTCAGGGATACGAGCAGTACTTC.

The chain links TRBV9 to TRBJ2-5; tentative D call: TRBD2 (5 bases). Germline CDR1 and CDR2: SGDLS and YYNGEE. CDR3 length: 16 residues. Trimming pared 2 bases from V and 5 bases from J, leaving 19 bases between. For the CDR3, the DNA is TGTGCCAGCAGCGTGGGCGGGCTAACCATGGGGGAGACCCAGTACTTC. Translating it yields CASSVGGLTMGETQYF.

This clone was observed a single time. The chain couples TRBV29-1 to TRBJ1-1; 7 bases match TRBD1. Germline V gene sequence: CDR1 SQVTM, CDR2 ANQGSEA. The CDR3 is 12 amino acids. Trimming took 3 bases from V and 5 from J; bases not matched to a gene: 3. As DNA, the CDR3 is TGCAGCGTTGACAGACAGGGAACTGAAGCTTTCTTT. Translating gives CSVDRQGTEAFF.